This T cell receptor (beta chain) was sequenced in a study of blood T cell repertoires in COVID-19. Study as a whole: Acute-phase and convalescent COVID-19 samples originated in the United States, Italy and Spain. Sample material is recorded as cDNA or gDNA derived from T cells, B-cell-depleted T cells, or PBMCs.

Sequencing used immunoSEQ multiplex PCR; TCRdb keeps in-frame clones, though not all of them. The sample comprises over 250,000 clones, over 75% of which are singletons, and 10% to 15% rests with the top ten. Per the germline V gene, CDR1 is MDHEN and CDR2 is SYDVKM. The V and J ends lost 5 bases and 5 bases respectively, with 15 bases between them. There are 15 residues in the CDR3. This clone was recorded once. This chain connects TRBV28 to TRBJ2-2; a possible D gene is TRBD1 (6 bases). Material: peripheral blood. The receptor was derived from a human donor in a cohort sampled during active COVID-19. The CDR3 protein is CASSHTGKETGELFF. In DNA form, the CDR3 reads TGTGCCAGCAGTCACACAGGGAAGGAAACCGGGGAGCTGTTTTTT.